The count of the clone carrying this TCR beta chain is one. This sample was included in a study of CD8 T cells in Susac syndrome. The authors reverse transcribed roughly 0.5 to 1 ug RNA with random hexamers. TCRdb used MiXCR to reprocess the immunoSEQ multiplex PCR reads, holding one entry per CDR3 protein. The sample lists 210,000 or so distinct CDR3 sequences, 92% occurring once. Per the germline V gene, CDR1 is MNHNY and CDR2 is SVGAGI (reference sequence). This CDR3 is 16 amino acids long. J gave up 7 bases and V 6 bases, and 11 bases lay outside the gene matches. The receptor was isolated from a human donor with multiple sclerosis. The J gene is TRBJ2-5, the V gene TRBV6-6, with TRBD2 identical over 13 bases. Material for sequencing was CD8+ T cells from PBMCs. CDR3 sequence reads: CASSPGLAGDLGTQYF. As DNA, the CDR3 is TGTGCCAGCAGCCCAGGACTAGCGGGGGACCTGGGGACCCAGTACTTC.